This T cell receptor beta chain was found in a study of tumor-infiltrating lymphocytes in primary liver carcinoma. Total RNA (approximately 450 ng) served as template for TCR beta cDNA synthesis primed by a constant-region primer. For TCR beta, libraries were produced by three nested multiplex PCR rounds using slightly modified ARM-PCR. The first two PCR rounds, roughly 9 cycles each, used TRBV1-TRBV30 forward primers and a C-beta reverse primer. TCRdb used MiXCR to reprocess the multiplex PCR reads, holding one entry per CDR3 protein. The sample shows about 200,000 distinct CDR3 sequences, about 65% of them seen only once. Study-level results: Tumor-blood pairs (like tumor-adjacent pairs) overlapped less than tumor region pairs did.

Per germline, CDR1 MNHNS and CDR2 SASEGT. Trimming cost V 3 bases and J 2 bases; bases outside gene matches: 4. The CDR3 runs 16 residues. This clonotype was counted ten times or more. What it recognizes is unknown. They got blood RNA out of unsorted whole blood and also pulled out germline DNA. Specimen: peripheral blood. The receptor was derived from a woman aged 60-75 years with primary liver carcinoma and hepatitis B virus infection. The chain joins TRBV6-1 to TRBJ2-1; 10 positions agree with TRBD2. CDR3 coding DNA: TGTGCCAGCAGTGAGGGTCTAGCGGGAGCCTACAATGAGCAGTTCTTC. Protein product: CASSEGLAGAYNEQFF.